This T cell receptor (beta chain) was identified during a study of cytomegalovirus exposure and HLA in healthy donors. The germline V gene encodes CDR1 SGHTS and CDR2 YDEGEE. This CDR3 is built from 13 residues. Trimming shortened V by 5 bases and J by 11 bases, and 16 bases separated the two germline ends. Primers for the PCR totalled 60 Vbeta and 13 Jbeta. Per the study methods: As a later analysis found, there were about 80 million unique TCR beta chains, of which roughly 11 million were shared. TCRdb keeps only in-frame clones here, not all; method: immunoSEQ multiplex PCR. That table is the source of V, J and clone size, and D and trimming were worked out from the DNA. The sample lists about 120,000 clones; over 6.5% were seen once. This clone was seen a handful of times. Its antigen is as yet unknown. Donors in the study were healthy people who gave bone marrow. There were likely unrecorded immune exposures, though donors were nominally healthy when sampled.

Study-wide points: Owing to their indistinguishability, certain V segments, notably TRBV6-2 and TRBV6-3, were excluded.

V and J are TRBV5-8 and TRBJ1-4; no clear D gene. The TCR was taken from a woman aged 40 to 50 in good health and CMV-seropositive. Sequenced sample: PBMCs. The chain's CDR3 is CASRESTVTKLFF. The CDR3 nucleotides read TGTGCCAGCAGGGAGTCGACGGTAACCAAACTGTTTTTT.